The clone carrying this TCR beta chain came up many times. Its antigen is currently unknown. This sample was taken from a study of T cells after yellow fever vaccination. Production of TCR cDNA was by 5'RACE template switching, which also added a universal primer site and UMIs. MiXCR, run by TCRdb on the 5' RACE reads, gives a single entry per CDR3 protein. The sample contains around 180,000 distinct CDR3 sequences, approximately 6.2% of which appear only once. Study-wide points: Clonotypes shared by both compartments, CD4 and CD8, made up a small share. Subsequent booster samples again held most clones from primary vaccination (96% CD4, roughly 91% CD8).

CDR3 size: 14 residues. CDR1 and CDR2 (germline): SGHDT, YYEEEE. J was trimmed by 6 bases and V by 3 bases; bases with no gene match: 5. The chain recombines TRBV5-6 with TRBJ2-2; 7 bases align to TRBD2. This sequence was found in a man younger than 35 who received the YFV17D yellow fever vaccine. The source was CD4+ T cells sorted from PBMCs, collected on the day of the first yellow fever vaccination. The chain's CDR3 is CASSWTAGAGELFF. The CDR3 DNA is TGTGCCAGCAGCTGGACCGCGGGGGCCGGGGAGCTGTTTTTT.